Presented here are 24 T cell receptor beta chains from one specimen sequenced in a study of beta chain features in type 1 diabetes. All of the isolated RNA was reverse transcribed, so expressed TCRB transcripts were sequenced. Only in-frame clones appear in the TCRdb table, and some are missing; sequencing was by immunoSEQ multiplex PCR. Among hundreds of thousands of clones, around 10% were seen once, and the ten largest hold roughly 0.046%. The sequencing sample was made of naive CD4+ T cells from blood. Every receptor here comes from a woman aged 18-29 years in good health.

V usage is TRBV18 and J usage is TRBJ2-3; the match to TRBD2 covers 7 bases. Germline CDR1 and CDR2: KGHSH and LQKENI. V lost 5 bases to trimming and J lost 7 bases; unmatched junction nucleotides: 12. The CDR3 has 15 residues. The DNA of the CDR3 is TGTGCCAGCTCATCAGAGGCGGGAGTGGAATATACGCAGTATTTT. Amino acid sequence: CASSSEAGVEYTQYF. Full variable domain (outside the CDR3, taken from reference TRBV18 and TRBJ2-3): NAGVMQNPRHLVRRRGQEARLRCSPMKGHSHVYWYRQLPEEGLKFMVYLQKENIIDESGMPKERFSAEFPKEGPSILRIQQVVRGDSAAYFCASSSEAGVEYTQYFGPGTRLTVL.

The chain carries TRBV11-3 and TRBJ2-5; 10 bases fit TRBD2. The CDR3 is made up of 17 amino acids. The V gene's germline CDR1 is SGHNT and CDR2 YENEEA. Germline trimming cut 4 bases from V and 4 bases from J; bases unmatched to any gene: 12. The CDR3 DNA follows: TGTGCCAGCAGCTCCTCAGGGCTAGCGGGAGATGGAGAGACCCAGTACTTC. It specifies CASSSSGLAGDGETQYF.

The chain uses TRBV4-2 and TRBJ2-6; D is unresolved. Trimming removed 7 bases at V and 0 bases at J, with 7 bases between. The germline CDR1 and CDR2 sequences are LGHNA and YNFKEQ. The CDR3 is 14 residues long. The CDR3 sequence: CASKTASGANVLTF. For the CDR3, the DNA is TGTGCCAGCAAAACAGCCTCTGGGGCCAACGTCCTGACTTTC.

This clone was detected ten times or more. The CDR3 DNA reads TGTGCCATCAGGGATGGACAGGGGCTGAACAATGAGCAGTTCTTC. It codes for CAIRDGQGLNNEQFF. V and J are TRBV10-3 and TRBJ2-1; TRBD1 agrees at 9 bases. The CDR3 consists of 15 residues. Per the germline V gene, CDR1 is ENHRY and CDR2 is SYGVKD. Trimming at V came to 6 bases and at J to 5 bases, leaving 8 bases not matched to a gene.

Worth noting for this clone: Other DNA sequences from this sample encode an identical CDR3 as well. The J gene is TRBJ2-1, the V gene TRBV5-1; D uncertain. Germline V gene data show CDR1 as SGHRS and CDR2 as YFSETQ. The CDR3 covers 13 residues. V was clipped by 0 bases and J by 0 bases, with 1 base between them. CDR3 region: CASSLASYNEQFF. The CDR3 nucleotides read TGCGCCAGCAGCTTGGCCTCCTACAATGAGCAGTTCTTC.

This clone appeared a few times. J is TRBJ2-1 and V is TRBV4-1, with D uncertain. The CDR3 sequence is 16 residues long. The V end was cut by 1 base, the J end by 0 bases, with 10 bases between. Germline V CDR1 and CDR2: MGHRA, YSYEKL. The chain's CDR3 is CASSQGTISSYNEQFF. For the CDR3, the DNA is TGCGCCAGCAGCCAAGGCACTATAAGCTCCTACAATGAGCAGTTCTTC.

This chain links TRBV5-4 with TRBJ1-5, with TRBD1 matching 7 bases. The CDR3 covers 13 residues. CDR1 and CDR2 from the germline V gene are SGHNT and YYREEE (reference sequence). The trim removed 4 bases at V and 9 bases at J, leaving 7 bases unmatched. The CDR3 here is CASSKDRDGPQHF. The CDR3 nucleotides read TGTGCCAGCAGCAAAGACAGGGACGGGCCCCAGCATTTT.

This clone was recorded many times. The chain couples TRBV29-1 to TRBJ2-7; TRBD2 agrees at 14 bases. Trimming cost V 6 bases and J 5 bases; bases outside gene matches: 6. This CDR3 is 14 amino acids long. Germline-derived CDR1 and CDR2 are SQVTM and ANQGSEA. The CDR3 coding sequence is TGCAGCGTCGAGGGACTAGCGGGAGTCGACGAGCAGTACTTC. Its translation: CSVEGLAGVDEQYF.

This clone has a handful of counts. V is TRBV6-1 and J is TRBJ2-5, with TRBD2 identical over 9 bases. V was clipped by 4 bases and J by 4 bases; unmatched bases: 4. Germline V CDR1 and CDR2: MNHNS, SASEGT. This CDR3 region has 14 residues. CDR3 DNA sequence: TGTGCCAGCAGTGTTAGCGGGGGAAGAGAGACCCAGTACTTC. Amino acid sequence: CASSVSGGRETQYF.

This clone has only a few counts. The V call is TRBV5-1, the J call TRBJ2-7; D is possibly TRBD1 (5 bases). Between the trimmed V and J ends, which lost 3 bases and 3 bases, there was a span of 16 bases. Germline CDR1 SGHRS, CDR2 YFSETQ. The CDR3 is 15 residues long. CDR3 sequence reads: CASSYGAGPNYEQYF. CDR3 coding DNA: TGCGCCAGCAGCTATGGGGCAGGGCCGAACTACGAGCAGTACTTC. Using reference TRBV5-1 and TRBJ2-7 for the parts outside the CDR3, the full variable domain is KAGVTQTPRYLIKTRGQQVTLSCSPISGHRSVSWYQQTPGQGLQFLFEYFSETQRNKGNFPGRFSGRQFSNSRSEMNVSTLELGDSALYLCASSYGAGPNYEQYFGPGTRLTVT.

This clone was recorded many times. The CDR3 protein is CSARRDRQETQYF. The CDR3 region has the DNA TGCAGCGCTCGCCGGGACAGGCAAGAGACCCAGTACTTC. The V call is TRBV29-1, the J call TRBJ2-5; 8 bases line up with TRBD1. The CDR3 length is 13 residues. After removal of 7 bases from V and 2 bases from J, the junction contained 6 bases not matched to a gene. The V gene's germline CDR1 is SQVTM and CDR2 ANQGSEA.

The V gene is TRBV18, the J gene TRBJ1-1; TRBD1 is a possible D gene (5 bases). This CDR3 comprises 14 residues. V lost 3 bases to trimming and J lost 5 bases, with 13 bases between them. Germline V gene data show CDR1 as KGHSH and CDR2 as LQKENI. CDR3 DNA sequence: TGTGCCAGCTCACCCACGGGGGGTAGGACTGAAGCTTTCTTT. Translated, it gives CASSPTGGRTEAFF.

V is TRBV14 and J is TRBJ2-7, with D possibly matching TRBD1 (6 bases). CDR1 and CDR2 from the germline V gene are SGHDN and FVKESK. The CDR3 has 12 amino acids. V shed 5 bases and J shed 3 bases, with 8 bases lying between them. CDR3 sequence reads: CASSVGGYEQYV. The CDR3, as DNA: TGTGCCAGCAGCGTAGGGGGCTACGAGCAGTACGTC.

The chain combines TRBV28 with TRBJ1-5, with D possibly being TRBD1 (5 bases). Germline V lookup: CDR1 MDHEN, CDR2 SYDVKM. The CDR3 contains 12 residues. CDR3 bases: TGTGTGGCAGGGCCTCCTGATCAGCCCCAGCATTTT. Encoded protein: CVAGPPDQPQHF.

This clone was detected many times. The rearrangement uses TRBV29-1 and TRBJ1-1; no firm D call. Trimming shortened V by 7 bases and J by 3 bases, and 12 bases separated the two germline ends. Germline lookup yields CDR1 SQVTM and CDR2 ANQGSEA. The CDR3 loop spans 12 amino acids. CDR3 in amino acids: CSARPHHTEAFF. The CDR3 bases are TGCAGCGCTCGACCGCACCACACTGAAGCTTTCTTT. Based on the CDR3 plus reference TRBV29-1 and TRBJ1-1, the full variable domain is SAVISQKPSRDICQRGTSLTIQCQVDSQVTMMFWYRQQPGQSLTLIATANQGSEATYESGFVIDKFPISRPNLTFSTLTVSNMSPEDSSIYLCSARPHHTEAFFGQGTRLTVV.

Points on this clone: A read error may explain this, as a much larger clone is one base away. CDR3 sequence (DNA): TGTGCCAGCAGCCAAACCTACAATGAGCAGTTCTTC. Protein product: CASSQTYNEQFF. This chain links TRBV7-6 with TRBJ2-1; D unresolved. Germline lookup yields CDR1 SGHVS and CDR2 FNYEAQ. Deletions cut 5 bases from V and 2 bases from J, with 4 bases between. CDR3 size: 12 residues.

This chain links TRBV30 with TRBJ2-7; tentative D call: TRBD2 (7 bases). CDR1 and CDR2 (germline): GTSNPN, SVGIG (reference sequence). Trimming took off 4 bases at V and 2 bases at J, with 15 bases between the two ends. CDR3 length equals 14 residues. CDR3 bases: TGTGCCTGGAAATTAAAGGGGGGGACCTACGAGCAGTACTTC. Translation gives CAWKLKGGTYEQYF.

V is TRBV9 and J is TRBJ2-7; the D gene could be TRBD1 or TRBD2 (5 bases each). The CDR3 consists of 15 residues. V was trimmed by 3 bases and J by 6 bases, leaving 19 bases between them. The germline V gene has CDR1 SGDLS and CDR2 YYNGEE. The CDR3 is CASSALRGFGGEQYV. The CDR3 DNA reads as TGTGCCAGCAGCGCGCTCAGAGGGTTTGGGGGCGAGCAGTACGTC.

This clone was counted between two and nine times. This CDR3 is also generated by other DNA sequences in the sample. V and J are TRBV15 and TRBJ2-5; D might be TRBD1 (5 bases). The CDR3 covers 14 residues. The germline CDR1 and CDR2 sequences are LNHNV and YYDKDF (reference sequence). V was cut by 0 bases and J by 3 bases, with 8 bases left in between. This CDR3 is CATSRDQGEETQYF. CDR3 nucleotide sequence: TGTGCCACCAGCAGAGATCAAGGGGAAGAGACCCAGTACTTC.

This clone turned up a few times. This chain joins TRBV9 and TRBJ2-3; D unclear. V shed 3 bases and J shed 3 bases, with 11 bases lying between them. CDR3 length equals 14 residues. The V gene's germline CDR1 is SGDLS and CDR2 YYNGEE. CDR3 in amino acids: CASSAGEGTDTQYF. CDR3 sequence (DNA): TGTGCCAGCAGCGCAGGAGAAGGGACAGATACGCAGTATTTT. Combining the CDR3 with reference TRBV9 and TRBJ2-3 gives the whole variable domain DSGVTQTPKHLITATGQRVTLRCSPRSGDLSVYWYQQSLDQGLQFLIQYYNGEERAKGNILERFSAQQFPDLHSELNLSSLELGDSALYFCASSAGEGTDTQYFGPGTRLTVL.

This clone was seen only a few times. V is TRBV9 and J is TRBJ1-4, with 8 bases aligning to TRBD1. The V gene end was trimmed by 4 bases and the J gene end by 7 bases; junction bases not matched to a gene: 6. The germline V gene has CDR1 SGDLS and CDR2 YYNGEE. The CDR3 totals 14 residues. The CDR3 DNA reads TGTGCCAGCAGCTTCGACAGGGGTGGTGAAAAACTGTTTTTT. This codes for CASSFDRGGEKLFF. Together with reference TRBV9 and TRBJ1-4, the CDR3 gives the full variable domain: DSGVTQTPKHLITATGQRVTLRCSPRSGDLSVYWYQQSLDQGLQFLIQYYNGEERAKGNILERFSAQQFPDLHSELNLSSLELGDSALYFCASSFDRGGEKLFFGSGTQLSVL.

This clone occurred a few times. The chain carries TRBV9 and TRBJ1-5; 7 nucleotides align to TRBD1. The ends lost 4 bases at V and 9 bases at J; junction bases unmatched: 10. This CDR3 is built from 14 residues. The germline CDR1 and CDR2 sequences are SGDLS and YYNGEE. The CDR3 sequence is CASSPGGEGLPQHF. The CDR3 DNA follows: TGTGCCAGCAGCCCAGGGGGGGAAGGTCTGCCCCAGCATTTT. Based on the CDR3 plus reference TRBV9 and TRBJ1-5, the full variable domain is DSGVTQTPKHLITATGQRVTLRCSPRSGDLSVYWYQQSLDQGLQFLIQYYNGEERAKGNILERFSAQQFPDLHSELNLSSLELGDSALYFCASSPGGEGLPQHFGDGTRLSIL.

The CDR3 bases are TGTGCCAGCAGCCGACCCCTCACGGAATCAGATACGCAGTATTTT. Translation gives CASSRPLTESDTQYF. The chain uses TRBV7-9 and TRBJ2-3; no clear D gene. CDR3 size: 15 residues. V was clipped by 5 bases and J by 4 bases, with 16 bases between them. Germline V gene lookup returns CDR1 SEHNR and CDR2 FQNEAQ (reference sequence).

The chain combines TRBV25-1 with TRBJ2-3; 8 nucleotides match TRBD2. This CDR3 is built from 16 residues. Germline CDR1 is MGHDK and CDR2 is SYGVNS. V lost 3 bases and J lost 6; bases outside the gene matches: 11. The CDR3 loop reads CASSDPGGGRADTQYF. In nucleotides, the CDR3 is TGTGCCAGCAGTGACCCGGGAGGGGGACGGGCGGATACGCAGTATTTT.